The next 9 T cell receptor beta chains were all read from a single sample in a study of T cell responses to AZD1222 COVID-19 vaccine. The data were produced by immunoSEQ multiplex PCR, yet TCRdb's version contains in-frame clones alone and is incomplete. The table shows 100,000 to 120,000 clones, with about four fifths occurring only once. Sequencing was performed on peripheral blood, taken on day 0 of AZD1222 vaccination. These receptors all come from an adult in good health.

The CDR3 region is CASSYWGNTEAFF. The CDR3 bases are TGTGCCAGCAGTTACTGGGGGAACACTGAAGCTTTCTTT. This chain joins TRBV6-5 and TRBJ1-1; D gene unclear. This CDR3 has 13 residues. V was pared by 1 base and J by 1 base, with 4 bases between. In germline, CDR1 is MNHEY, CDR2 SVGAGI.

The chain has TRBV10-3 and TRBJ2-3; a weak D match, TRBD2 (6 bases). This CDR3 spans 14 amino acids. Germline lookup yields CDR1 ENHRY and CDR2 SYGVKD. Trimming removed 11 bases from V and 4 bases from J, with 19 bases in between. CDR3 amino acids: CACGAGLSADTQYF. As DNA, the CDR3 is TGTGCCTGCGGGGCGGGGCTTTCCGCAGATACGCAGTATTTT.

On this clone: A junction boundary mismatches the germline segment, possibly from a read error. The CDR3 sequence: CASTERGGPNTGELFF. The CDR3 coding sequence is TGTGCCAGCACTGAGCGGGGGGGCCCGAATACCGGGGAGCTGTTTTTT. The chain is built from TRBV2 and TRBJ2-2; 10 bases are a match to TRBD2. The CDR3 runs 16 residues. The V gene's germline CDR1 is SNHLY and CDR2 FYNNEI.

J is TRBJ1-3 and V is TRBV20-1; unclear D gene. The germline gives CDR1 DFQATT, CDR2 SNEGSKA (reference sequence). The CDR3 loop spans 13 amino acids. V was cut by 3 bases and J by 0 bases, with 6 bases left in between. CDR3: CSASVVSGNTIYF. The CDR3 nucleotides read TGCAGTGCTAGTGTCGTCTCTGGAAACACCATATATTTT.

This chain links TRBV5-4 with TRBJ2-1; TRBD1 aligns across 7 bases. J was trimmed by 6 bases and V by 4 bases; bases with no gene match: 4. Germline-derived CDR1 and CDR2 are SGHNT and YYREEE (reference sequence). The CDR3 contains 13 residues. Here the CDR3 DNA reads TGTGCCAGCAGCGTGGACAGGAGCAATGAGCAGTTCTTC. It specifies CASSVDRSNEQFF.

The V call is TRBV6-2 or TRBV6-3, the J call TRBJ2-4, with TRBD2 matching 8 bases. The CDR3 loop spans 18 amino acids. Germline loops: CDR1 MNHEY, CDR2 SVGEGT. The J segment lost 1 base and the V segment lost 3 bases, leaving 11 bases of the junction unmatched. DNA of the CDR3: TGTGCCAGCAGTTATCCGGGGGGGCGGTCATCGGCCAAAAACATTCAGTACTTC. This encodes CASSYPGGRSSAKNIQYF.

The genes are TRBV12-3 or TRBV12-4 and TRBJ2-5, with a possible D match to TRBD1 (5 bases). The V and J ends lost 6 bases and 2 bases respectively, with 10 bases between them. This CDR3 spans 13 amino acids. Here the CDR3 reads CASSLGAQETQYF. The CDR3 DNA reads TGTGCCAGCAGCCTAGGGGCGCAAGAGACCCAGTACTTC.

The CDR3 sequence is CASSASGTNSGANVLTF. CDR3 in DNA: TGTGCCAGCAGCGCTAGCGGGACCAACTCTGGGGCCAACGTCCTGACTTTC. This chain uses TRBV6-4 with TRBJ2-6; TRBD2 matches 9 bases. The V gene end was trimmed by 6 bases and the J gene end by 0 bases; junction bases not matched to a gene: 6. The CDR3 totals 17 residues. The germline gives CDR1 MRHNA, CDR2 SNTAGT.

The chain combines TRBV12-3 or TRBV12-4 with TRBJ1-1; unclear D gene. The CDR3 runs to 13 residues. Trimming pared 3 bases from V and 1 base from J, leaving 6 bases between. CDR3 sequence: CASSFAENTEAFF. The CDR3 nucleotides are TGTGCCAGCAGTTTTGCTGAGAACACTGAAGCTTTCTTT.